This T cell receptor beta chain was recovered during a study of immune heterogeneity within non-small cell lung tumors. This clonotype was seen repeatedly, ten times or more. Its antigen remains unknown. Notes on the study in general: Site-unique high-frequency clones occurred alongside identical dominant CDR3 beta clonotypes that recurred across tumor sites within a patient.

As template, the study used bulk tumor genomic DNA at 550 to 650 ng per sample. Several biopsies per primary tumor were taken during surgery, spaced as far apart as possible. Newly diagnosed with untreated non-small cell lung cancer, the patients underwent curative surgery. Germline trimming cut 1 base from V and 7 bases from J; bases unmatched to any gene: 12. Germline V gene sequence: CDR1 SGHNT, CDR2 YENEEA. CDR3 length equals 17 residues. CDR3 of TCR beta was amplified by multiplex PCR that used 32 V and 13 J primers. TCRdb re-analysed the multiplex PCR reads in MiXCR, keeping a single row per CDR3 protein. The sample includes approximately 29,000 distinct CDR3 sequences, around 30% of them seen just once.

This receptor was identified in a middle-aged man with non-small cell lung cancer. Sequencing was carried out using lung tumor tissue. This sequence joins TRBV11-3 and TRBJ1-2; 10 bases agree with TRBD1. CDR3 protein: CASSLGRRQGASGGYTF. For the CDR3, the DNA is TGTGCCAGCAGCTTAGGCCGCCGACAGGGGGCCTCGGGTGGCTACACCTTC. Using reference TRBV11-3 and TRBJ1-2 for the parts outside the CDR3, the full variable domain is EAGVVQSPRYKIIEKKQPVAFWCNPISGHNTLYWYLQNLGQGPELLIRYENEEAVDDSQLPKDRFSAERLKGVDSTLKIQPAELGDSAVYLCASSLGRRQGASGGYTFGSGTRLTVV.